This T cell receptor beta chain was found in a study of Graves' ophthalmopathy and Graves' hyperthyroidism. RNA served as the template for amplifying TCR beta CDR3 regions. The first-round RT-PCR employed HTBI primers together with the Qiagen OneStep RT-PCR kit. A multiplex PCR was then performed as the second round. TCRdb reprocessed the multiplex PCR reads with MiXCR, giving one entry per CDR3 protein. The sample contains fewer than 350,000 distinct CDR3 sequences, around a sixth of which appear only once. V gave up 8 bases and J gave up 3 bases, with 17 bases separating them. This CDR3 has 14 residues. Per the germline V gene, CDR1 is MDHEN and CDR2 is SYDVKM.

Material for sequencing was peripheral blood. The source is an adult man with Graves' ophthalmopathy. The rearrangement joins TRBV28 to TRBJ2-7; perhaps TRBD1 as D (5 bases). DNA for the CDR3: TGTGCCAGCCGTCGTCGCCAGGGCTTCTACGAGCAGTACTTC. Its protein is CASRRRQGFYEQYF. The variable domain in full, with the rest retrieved from reference TRBV28 and TRBJ2-7, is DVKVTQSSRYLVKRTGEKVFLECVQDMDHENMFWYRQDPGLGLRLIYFSYDVKMKEKGDIPEGYSVSREKKERFSLILESASTNQTSMYLCASRRRQGFYEQYFGPGTRLTVT.